The 6 T cell receptor beta chains in this list originate from one sample, sequenced in a study of T cell responses to AZD1222 COVID-19 vaccine. Generated by immunoSEQ multiplex PCR, the TCRdb table keeps only in-frame clones and is missing some. The table has 100,000 to 150,000 clones, 75% to 90% seen once. The sequences come from peripheral blood, collected 28 days after the second AZD1222 dose. The receptor set was obtained from an adult who received the AZD1222 COVID-19 vaccine.

The chain joins TRBV7-8 to TRBJ2-7; D gene uncertain. The germline CDR1 and CDR2 sequences are SGHVS and FQNEAQ. The germline V and J ends were trimmed by 5 bases and 2 bases, with 7 bases remaining between them. This CDR3 has 12 residues. The CDR3 DNA sequence: TGTGCCAGCAGCCCCGCTCCCTACGAGCAGTACTTC. This codes for CASSPAPYEQYF.

This clone has only one observation. In DNA form, the CDR3 reads TGTGCCAGCAGCCCAGGGACCCACGAGCAGTACTTC. It codes for CASSPGTHEQYF. The chain has TRBV3-1 (or the pseudogene TRBV3-2) and TRBJ2-7, with D perhaps given as TRBD1 or TRBD2 (5 bases each). Germline assignment: CDR1 LGHDT and CDR2 YNNKEL (reference sequence). The CDR3 loop spans 12 amino acids. Trimming shortened V by 4 bases and J by 5 bases, and 9 bases separated the two germline ends.

V and J are TRBV19 and TRBJ1-1; 9 bases match TRBD1. The CDR3 consists of 12 residues. CDR1 and CDR2 from the germline V gene are LNHDA and SQIVND (reference sequence). J lost 11 bases, V lost 7 bases, and 8 bases had no gene match. CDR3 region: CASIGDRANAFF. The CDR3 nucleotides are TGTGCCAGTATAGGGGACAGGGCGAACGCTTTCTTT.

The rearrangement uses TRBV19 and TRBJ2-1, with TRBD2 identical over 7 bases. The V gene's germline CDR1 is LNHDA and CDR2 SQIVND (reference sequence). V dropped 5 bases and J dropped 9; count of bases not matched to a gene: 7. There are 13 residues in the CDR3. DNA for the CDR3: TGTGCCAGTAGTCGCTCGGGAGGAAGTGAGCAGTTCTTC. This codes for CASSRSGGSEQFF.

This chain uses TRBV28 with TRBJ1-5; perhaps TRBD1 as D (5 bases). Germline-derived CDR1 and CDR2 are MDHEN and SYDVKM. CDR3 length equals 14 residues. Trimming pared 6 bases from V and 0 bases from J, leaving 9 bases between. The CDR3: CASRGGYSNQPQHF. In DNA form, the CDR3 reads TGTGCCAGCAGGGGGGGGTATAGCAATCAGCCCCAGCATTTT.

V usage is TRBV18 and J usage is TRBJ2-2, with D hard to call. This CDR3 region has 15 residues. The germline V gene encodes CDR1 KGHSH and CDR2 LQKENI. The germline V and J ends were trimmed by 1 base and 3 bases, with 9 bases remaining between them. This chain's CDR3 is CASSPQESYTGELFF. DNA for the CDR3: TGTGCCAGCTCACCACAGGAGTCGTACACCGGGGAGCTGTTTTTT.